The rows below give T cell receptor beta chains drawn from one sample of a study of blood T cell repertoires in COVID-19. Only in-frame clones appear in the TCRdb table, and some are missing; sequencing was by immunoSEQ multiplex PCR. Seen here are hundreds of thousands of clones, 80% to 90% observed once, and the top ten hold 1.3% to 1.5%. Sequencing was done on a sample of peripheral blood. These receptors all stem from a man aged 80 or over with acute or convalescent COVID-19. The CDR3 runs from the conserved cysteine through the conserved F or W. D genes are given only for firm matches. Size is stated for part of the rows, as once, few or many counts, or as a class when the clone is expanded.

V: TRBV28
J: TRBJ1-3
D: -
size: -
DNA: TGTGCCAGCAGTTTGAAGAGGTGGTCCTCTGGAAACACCATATATTTT
CDR3: CASSLKRWSSGNTIYF

V: TRBV15
J: TRBJ2-7
D: TRBD2
size: -
DNA: TGTGCCACCAGCAGGCGGGGGGGTTTAAGCTCCTACGAGCAGTACTTC
CDR3: CATSRRGGLSSYEQYF

V: TRBV28
J: TRBJ2-7
D: -
size: -
DNA: TGTGCCAGCAGCCCCACAGGATTCCTTGGGGAGCAGTACTTC
CDR3: CASSPTGFLGEQYF

V: TRBV3-1/TRBV3-2
J: TRBJ1-1
D: -
size: -
DNA: TGTGCCAGCAGCCAAGAAGTCCGCAGCGGCTCCGAAGCTTTCTTT
CDR3: CASSQEVRSGSEAFF

V: TRBV10-3
J: TRBJ1-5
D: TRBD1
size: -
DNA: TGTGCCATCAGTGAGTCGATCGGGACAGGGTATGATCAGCCCCAGCATTTT
CDR3: CAISESIGTGYDQPQHF

V: TRBV25-1
J: TRBJ2-1
D: TRBD1
size: -
DNA: TGTGCCAGCAGTGACTTACTGACAGGGTTCTCCTACAATGAGCAGTTCTTC
CDR3: CASSDLLTGFSYNEQFF

V: TRBV13
J: TRBJ2-7
D: TRBD2
size: -
DNA: TGTGCCAGCAGCGTCGGGACTAGTGATATCTACGAGCAGTACTTC
CDR3: CASSVGTSDIYEQYF

V: TRBV4-1
J: TRBJ2-2
D: TRBD2
size: once
DNA: TGCGCCAGCAGCCAAGATTCACTAGCGGGGGTAGGCGGGGAGCTGTTTTTT
CDR3: CASSQDSLAGVGGELFF

V: TRBV18
J: TRBJ2-6
D: TRBD1
size: -
DNA: TGTGCCAGCTCACCCTACACCTCTCGGGACAGGGTAGCTGGGGCCAACGTCCTGACTTTC
CDR3: CASSPYTSRDRVAGANVLTF

V: TRBV6-5
J: TRBJ2-2
D: -
size: -
DNA: TGTGCCGTGAGGGCTGTTAACACCGGGGAGCTGTTTTTT
CDR3: CAVRAVNTGELFF

V: TRBV13
J: TRBJ2-7
D: TRBD1
size: -
DNA: TGTGCCAGCAGCTTCGACAGGGGGGACTCCTACGAGCAGTACTTC
CDR3: CASSFDRGDSYEQYF

V: TRBV5-1
J: TRBJ2-3
D: -
size: -
DNA: TGCGCCAGCAGCTTAAACCCCCTCGAGACAGATACGCAGTATTTT
CDR3: CASSLNPLETDTQYF

V: TRBV7-2
J: TRBJ2-4
D: TRBD1
size: -
DNA: TGTGCCAGCAGCTTTTCTGACAGGGGAAACATTCAGTACTTC
CDR3: CASSFSDRGNIQYF

V: TRBV28
J: TRBJ2-7
D: -
size: -
DNA: TGTGCCAGCAGGGACCAGGACAGCTACGAGCAGTACTTC
CDR3: CASRDQDSYEQYF

V: TRBV2
J: TRBJ2-1
D: TRBD1
size: -
DNA: TGTGCCAGCAGTGAGGACAGGGGGAACTACAATGAGCAGTTCTTC
CDR3: CASSEDRGNYNEQFF

V: TRBV28
J: TRBJ1-2
D: -
size: -
DNA: TGTGCCAGCATCTCGGGGGGGGGCTTGGGCTACACCTTC
CDR3: CASISGGGLGYTF

V: TRBV19
J: TRBJ1-5
D: -
size: -
DNA: TGTGCCAGTAGTATGGGGACATCGGGTTACGGCAATCAGCCCCAGCATTTT
CDR3: CASSMGTSGYGNQPQHF

V: TRBV19
J: TRBJ1-1
D: TRBD1
size: -
DNA: TGTGCCAGTAGTCTTGGACAGGGTGAACCCACTGAAGCTTTCTTT
CDR3: CASSLGQGEPTEAFF

V: TRBV18
J: TRBJ2-6
D: -
size: -
DNA: TGTGCCAGCTCACCCCGTGGTAGCCCCTCTGGGGCCAACGTCCTGACTTTC
CDR3: CASSPRGSPSGANVLTF

V: TRBV7-2
J: TRBJ2-3
D: -
size: -
DNA: TGTGCCAGCAGCTTAGTGGCCAGGGGCACAGATACGCAGTATTTT
CDR3: CASSLVARGTDTQYF

V: TRBV3-1/TRBV3-2
J: TRBJ2-1
D: TRBD2
size: -
DNA: TGTGCCAGCAGCCGACGGACTAGCATAGGCAATGAGCAGTTCTTC
CDR3: CASSRRTSIGNEQFF

V: TRBV7-8
J: TRBJ1-1
D: TRBD1
size: -
DNA: TGTGCCAGCAGCACGGAAATAAGGACAGGGGATTTCGCTTTCTTT
CDR3: CASSTEIRTGDFAFF

V: TRBV5-1
J: TRBJ1-6
D: TRBD1
size: -
DNA: TGCGCCAGCAGAAGTGGGACAGGGGGCATCTATAATTCACCCCTCCACTTT
CDR3: CASRSGTGGIYNSPLHF

V: TRBV7-6
J: TRBJ2-7
D: -
size: -
DNA: TGTGCCAGCAGCTCCCCGGGACTCCCATACGAGCAGTACTTC
CDR3: CASSSPGLPYEQYF

V: TRBV7-8
J: TRBJ2-2
D: -
size: -
DNA: TGTGCCAGCAGCTTAGCGGAGGGAACAAACACCGGGGAGCTGTTTTTT
CDR3: CASSLAEGTNTGELFF

V: TRBV27
J: TRBJ2-1
D: -
size: -
DNA: TGTGCCAGCAGTTTATTGGGGGGTTCCTACAATGAGCAGTTCTTC
CDR3: CASSLLGGSYNEQFF

V: TRBV27
J: TRBJ1-1
D: -
size: -
DNA: TGTGCCAGCAGTTCTGACAGTCGTAAAGCTTTCTTT
CDR3: CASSSDSRKAFF

V: TRBV5-4
J: TRBJ2-5
D: -
size: once
DNA: TGTGCCAGCAGCTTTATAGGGGCCCAAGAGACCCAGTACTTC
CDR3: CASSFIGAQETQYF

V: TRBV19
J: TRBJ2-1
D: TRBD2
size: -
DNA: TGTGCCAGTTCGACTAGCGGGAGATTTGGAGAGCAGTTCTTC
CDR3: CASSTSGRFGEQFF

V: TRBV6-5
J: TRBJ2-7
D: -
size: -
DNA: TGTGCCAGCAGTCTAAATGGGCAGAACTACGAGCAGTACTTC
CDR3: CASSLNGQNYEQYF

V: TRBV6-6
J: TRBJ1-5
D: TRBD1
size: once
DNA: TGTGCCAGCAGTTACGCCACAGGGGGCAATCAGCCCCAGCATTTT
CDR3: CASSYATGGNQPQHF

V: TRBV14
J: TRBJ2-3
D: TRBD1
size: -
DNA: TGTGCCAGCAGCATACGGACAGGGCTAACTAGCACAGATACGCAGTATTTT
CDR3: CASSIRTGLTSTDTQYF

V: TRBV6-6
J: TRBJ2-5
D: TRBD1
size: -
DNA: TGTGCCAGCAGTTACGGACAGGGTTTTGAGACCCAGTACTTC
CDR3: CASSYGQGFETQYF

V: TRBV28
J: TRBJ1-3
D: -
size: -
DNA: TGTGCCAGCAGTCCAGAGGAGGATTTAGGAAACACCATATATTTT
CDR3: CASSPEEDLGNTIYF

V: TRBV2
J: TRBJ1-5
D: -
size: -
DNA: TGTGCCAGCAGTGAACAGGGGAGTCAGCCCCAGCATTTT
CDR3: CASSEQGSQPQHF

V: TRBV5-1
J: TRBJ2-3
D: TRBD2
size: -
DNA: TGCGCCAGCTCCGATCGGGCGGGAGGCCGCACAGATACGCAGTATTTT
CDR3: CASSDRAGGRTDTQYF

V: TRBV6-4
J: TRBJ2-5
D: -
size: -
DNA: TGTGCCAGCAGTTCCCACCGGGGGGAGACCCAGTACTTC
CDR3: CASSSHRGETQYF

V: TRBV11-1
J: TRBJ1-1
D: -
size: -
DNA: TGTGCCAGCAGCTCCGAACCGGGACTATATCTCACTGAAGCTTTCTTT
CDR3: CASSSEPGLYLTEAFF

V: TRBV3-1/TRBV3-2
J: TRBJ2-5
D: -
size: once
DNA: TGTGCCAGCAGCCAAGGTCGGCTAGCATCAGAGACCCAGTACTTC
CDR3: CASSQGRLASETQYF

V: TRBV28
J: TRBJ2-5
D: TRBD2
size: once
DNA: TGTGCCAGCAGTTTAAGAGCGGGAAGTCGGACCCAGTACTTC
CDR3: CASSLRAGSRTQYF

V: TRBV6-1
J: TRBJ2-7
D: TRBD2
size: few
DNA: TGTGCCAGCAGTGAGGAGGCGGGAGGCTCCTACGAGCAGTACTTC
CDR3: CASSEEAGGSYEQYF